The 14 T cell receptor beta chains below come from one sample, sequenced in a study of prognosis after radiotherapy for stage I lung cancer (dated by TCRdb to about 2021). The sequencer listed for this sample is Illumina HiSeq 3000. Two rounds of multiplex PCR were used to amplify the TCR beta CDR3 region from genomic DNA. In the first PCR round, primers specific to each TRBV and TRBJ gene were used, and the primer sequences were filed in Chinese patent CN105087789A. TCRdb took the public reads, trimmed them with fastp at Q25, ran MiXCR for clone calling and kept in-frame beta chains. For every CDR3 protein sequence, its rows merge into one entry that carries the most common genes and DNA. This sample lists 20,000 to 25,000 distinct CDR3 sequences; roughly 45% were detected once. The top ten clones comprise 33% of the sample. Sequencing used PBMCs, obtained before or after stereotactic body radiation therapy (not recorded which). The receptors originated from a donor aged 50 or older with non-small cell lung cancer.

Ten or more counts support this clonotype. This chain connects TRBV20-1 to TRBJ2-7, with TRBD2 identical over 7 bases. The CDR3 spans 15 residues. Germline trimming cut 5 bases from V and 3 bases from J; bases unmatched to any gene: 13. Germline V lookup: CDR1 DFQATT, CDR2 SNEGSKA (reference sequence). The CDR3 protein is CSALPSTSSRYEQYF. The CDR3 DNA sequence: TGCAGTGCTCTACCTTCGACTAGCTCCCGCTACGAGCAGTACTTC.

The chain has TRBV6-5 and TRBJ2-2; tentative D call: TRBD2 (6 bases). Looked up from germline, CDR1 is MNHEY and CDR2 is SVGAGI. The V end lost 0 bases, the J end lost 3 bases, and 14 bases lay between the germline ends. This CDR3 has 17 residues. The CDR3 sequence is CASSYSNSREDTGELFF. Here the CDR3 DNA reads TGTGCCAGCAGTTACTCGAATTCAAGGGAGGACACCGGGGAGCTGTTTTTT.

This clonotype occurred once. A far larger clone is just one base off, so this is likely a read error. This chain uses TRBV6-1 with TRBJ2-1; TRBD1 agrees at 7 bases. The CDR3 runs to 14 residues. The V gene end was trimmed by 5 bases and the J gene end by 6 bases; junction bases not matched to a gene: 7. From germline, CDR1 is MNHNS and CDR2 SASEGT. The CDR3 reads CASSPGTASNEQFF. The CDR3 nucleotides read TGTGCCAGCAGTCCTGGGACAGCGAGCAATGAGCAGTTCTTC.

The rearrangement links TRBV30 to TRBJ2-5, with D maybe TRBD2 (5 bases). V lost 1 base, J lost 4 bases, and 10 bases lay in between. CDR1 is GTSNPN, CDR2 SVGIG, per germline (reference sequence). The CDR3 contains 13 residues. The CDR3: CAWSGDYGETQYF. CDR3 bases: TGTGCCTGGAGTGGAGACTACGGAGAGACCCAGTACTTC.

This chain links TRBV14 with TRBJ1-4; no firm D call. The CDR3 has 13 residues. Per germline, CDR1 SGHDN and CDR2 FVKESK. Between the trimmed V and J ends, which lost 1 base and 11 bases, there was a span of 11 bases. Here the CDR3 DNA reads TGTGCCAGCAGCCAAGCAAGGGTGGGGAAACTGTTTTTT. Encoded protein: CASSQARVGKLFF.

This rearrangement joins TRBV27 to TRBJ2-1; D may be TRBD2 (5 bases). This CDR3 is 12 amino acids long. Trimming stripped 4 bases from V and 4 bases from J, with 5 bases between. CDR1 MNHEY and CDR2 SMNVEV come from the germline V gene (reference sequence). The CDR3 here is CASSSGYNEQFF. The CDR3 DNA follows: TGTGCCAGCAGTTCGGGGTACAATGAGCAGTTCTTC.

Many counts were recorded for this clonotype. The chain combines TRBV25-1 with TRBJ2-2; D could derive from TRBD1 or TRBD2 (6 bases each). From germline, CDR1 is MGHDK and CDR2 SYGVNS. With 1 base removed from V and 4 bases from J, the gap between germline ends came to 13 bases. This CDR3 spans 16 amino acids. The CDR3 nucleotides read TGTGCCAGCAGTGAATGGGGGGCCCTCCGCACCGGGGAGCTGTTTTTT. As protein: CASSEWGALRTGELFF.

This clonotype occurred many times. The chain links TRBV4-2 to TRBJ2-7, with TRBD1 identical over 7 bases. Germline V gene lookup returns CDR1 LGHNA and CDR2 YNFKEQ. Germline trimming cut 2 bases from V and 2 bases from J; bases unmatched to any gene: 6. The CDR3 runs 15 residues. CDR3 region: CASSQQDRNTYEQYF. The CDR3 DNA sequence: TGTGCCAGCAGCCAACAGGACAGGAATACCTACGAGCAGTACTTC.

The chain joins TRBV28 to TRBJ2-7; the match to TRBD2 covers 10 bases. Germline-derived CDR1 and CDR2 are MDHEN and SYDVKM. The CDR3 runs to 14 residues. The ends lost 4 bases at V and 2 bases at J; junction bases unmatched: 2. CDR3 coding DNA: TGTGCCAGCAGTTCAGGACTAGCGGCCTACGAGCAGTACTTC. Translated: CASSSGLAAYEQYF. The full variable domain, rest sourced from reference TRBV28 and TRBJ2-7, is DVKVTQSSRYLVKRTGEKVFLECVQDMDHENMFWYRQDPGLGLRLIYFSYDVKMKEKGDIPEGYSVSREKKERFSLILESASTNQTSMYLCASSSGLAAYEQYFGPGTRLTVT.

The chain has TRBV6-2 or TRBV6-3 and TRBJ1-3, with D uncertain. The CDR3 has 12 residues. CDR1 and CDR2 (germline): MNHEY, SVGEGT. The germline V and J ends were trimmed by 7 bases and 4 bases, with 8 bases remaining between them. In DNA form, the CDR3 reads TGTGCCAGCAACGGGCAGGGAAACACCATATATTTT. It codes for CASNGQGNTIYF.

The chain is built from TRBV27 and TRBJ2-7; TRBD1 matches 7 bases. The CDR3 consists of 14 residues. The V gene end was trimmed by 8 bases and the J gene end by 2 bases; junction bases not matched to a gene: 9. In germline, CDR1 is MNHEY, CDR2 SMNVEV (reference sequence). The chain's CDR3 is CASGRDSGAYEQYF. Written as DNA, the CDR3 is TGTGCCAGCGGTCGGGACAGTGGCGCCTACGAGCAGTACTTC.

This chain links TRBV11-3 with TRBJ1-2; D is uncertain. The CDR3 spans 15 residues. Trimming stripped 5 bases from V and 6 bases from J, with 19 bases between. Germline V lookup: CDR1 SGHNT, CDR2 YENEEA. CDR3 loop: CASSPAFGREDGYTF. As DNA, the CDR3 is TGTGCCAGCAGCCCGGCGTTCGGAAGAGAGGATGGCTACACCTTC.

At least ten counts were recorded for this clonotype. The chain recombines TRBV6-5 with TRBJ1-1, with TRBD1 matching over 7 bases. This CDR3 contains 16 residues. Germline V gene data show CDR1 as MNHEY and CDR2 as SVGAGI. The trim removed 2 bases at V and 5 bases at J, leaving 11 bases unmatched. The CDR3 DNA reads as TGTGCCAGCAGTTACCCGTGGACAGGTCGAGGGACTGAAGCTTTCTTT. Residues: CASSYPWTGRGTEAFF.

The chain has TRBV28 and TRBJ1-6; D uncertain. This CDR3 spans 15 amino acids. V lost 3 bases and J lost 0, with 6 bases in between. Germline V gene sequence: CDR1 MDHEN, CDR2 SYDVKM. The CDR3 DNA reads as TGTGCCAGCAGTTTGCAAAGCTCCTATAATTCACCCCTCCACTTT. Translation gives CASSLQSSYNSPLHF.